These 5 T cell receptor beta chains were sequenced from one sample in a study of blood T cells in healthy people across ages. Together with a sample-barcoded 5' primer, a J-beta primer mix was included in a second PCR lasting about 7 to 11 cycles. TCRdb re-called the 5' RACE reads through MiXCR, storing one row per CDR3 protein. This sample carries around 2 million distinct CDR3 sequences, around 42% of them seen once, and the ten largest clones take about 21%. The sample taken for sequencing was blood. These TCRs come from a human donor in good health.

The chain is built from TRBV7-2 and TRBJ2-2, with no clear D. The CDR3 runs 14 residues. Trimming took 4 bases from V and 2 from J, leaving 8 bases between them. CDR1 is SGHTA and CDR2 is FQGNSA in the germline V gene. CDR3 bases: TGTGCCAGCAGCTCCTATCTTAACACCGGGGAGCTGTTTTTT. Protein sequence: CASSSYLNTGELFF.

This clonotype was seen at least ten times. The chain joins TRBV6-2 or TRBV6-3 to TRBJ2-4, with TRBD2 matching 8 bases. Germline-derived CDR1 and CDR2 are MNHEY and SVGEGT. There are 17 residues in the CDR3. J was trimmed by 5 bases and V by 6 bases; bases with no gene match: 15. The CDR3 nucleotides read TGTGCCAGCAGCCCCGGGAGGGGGGGGATCGGAGAAAACATTCAGTACTTC. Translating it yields CASSPGRGGIGENIQYF.

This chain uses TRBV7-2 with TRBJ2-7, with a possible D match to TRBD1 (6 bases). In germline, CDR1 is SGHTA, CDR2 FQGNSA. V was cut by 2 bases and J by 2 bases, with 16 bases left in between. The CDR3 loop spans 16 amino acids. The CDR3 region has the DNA TGTGCCAGCAGCTTACAAGCCGGGACACCAGCCTACGAGCAGTACTTC. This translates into CASSLQAGTPAYEQYF.

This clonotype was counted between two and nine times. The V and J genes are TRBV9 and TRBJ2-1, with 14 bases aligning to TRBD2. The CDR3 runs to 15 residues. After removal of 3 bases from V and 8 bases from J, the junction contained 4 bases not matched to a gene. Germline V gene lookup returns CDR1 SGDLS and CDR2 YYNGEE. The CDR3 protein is CASSAGTSGGYEQFF. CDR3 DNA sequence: TGTGCCAGCAGCGCGGGGACTAGCGGGGGTTATGAGCAGTTCTTC.

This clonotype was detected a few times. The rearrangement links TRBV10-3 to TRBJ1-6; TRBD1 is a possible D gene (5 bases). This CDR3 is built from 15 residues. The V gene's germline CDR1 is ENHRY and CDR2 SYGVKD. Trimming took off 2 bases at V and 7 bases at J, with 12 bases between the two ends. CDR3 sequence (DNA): TGTGCCATCAGTGAGCCCCGGGAGGGGAATTCACCCCTCCACTTT. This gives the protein CAISEPREGNSPLHF.